The clone carrying this T cell receptor (beta chain) was detected ten times or more. Its antigen is currently unknown. Germline-derived CDR1 and CDR2 are DFQATT and SNEGSKA (reference sequence). The CDR3 is 12 amino acids. V gave up 0 bases and J gave up 2 bases, with 4 bases separating them. This entry comes from a study of Graves' ophthalmopathy and Graves' hyperthyroidism. The sequenced template was RNA, covering the TCR beta CDR3 region. The library came from an HTBI-primed first-round RT-PCR and a second-round multiplex PCR. Using its own MiXCR run on the multiplex PCR reads, TCRdb lists one record per CDR3 protein. The sample has 170,000 or so distinct CDR3 sequences, over 35% seen once. Study-wide results and limits: Blood also held most thyroid clonotypes expanded above 0.001 frequency.

Sequencing was performed on peripheral blood. The source is a woman aged 40-49 years with Graves' ophthalmopathy. V is TRBV20-1 and J is TRBJ1-2; D remains ambiguous. CDR3 residues: CSARETNYGYTF. CDR3 in DNA: TGCAGTGCTAGAGAGACAAACTATGGCTACACCTTC.